This TCR beta chain was sequenced in a study of shared clonotypes between healthy human individuals. Trimming took 0 bases from V and 7 from J, leaving 18 bases between them. CDR1 is LGHNA and CDR2 is YSLEER in the germline V gene. The CDR3 loop spans 16 amino acids. Assay execution proceeded at the deep level. Some clones are missing from TCRdb's copy, which holds only in-frame ones; the method was immunoSEQ multiplex PCR. Of under 2,000,000 clones detected, less than 95% appear once; the ten largest clones hold more than 0.95%. Terminally differentiated effector memory CD45RA+ cells were excluded by CCR7 positive selection of CD45RO-negative cells. Every contributor of samples was a Caucasian grown-up residing in Nashville, Tennessee.

This sequence joins TRBV4-3 and TRBJ1-2; D is possibly TRBD1 (6 bases). The sample consisted of naive CD8+ T cells sorted from blood. The sequence came from a man aged 18-30 years in good health. The CDR3 DNA sequence: TGCGCCAGCAGCCAAGAATATGCAGGGGAAGAGTTTGGCTACACCTTC. This gives the protein CASSQEYAGEEFGYTF.